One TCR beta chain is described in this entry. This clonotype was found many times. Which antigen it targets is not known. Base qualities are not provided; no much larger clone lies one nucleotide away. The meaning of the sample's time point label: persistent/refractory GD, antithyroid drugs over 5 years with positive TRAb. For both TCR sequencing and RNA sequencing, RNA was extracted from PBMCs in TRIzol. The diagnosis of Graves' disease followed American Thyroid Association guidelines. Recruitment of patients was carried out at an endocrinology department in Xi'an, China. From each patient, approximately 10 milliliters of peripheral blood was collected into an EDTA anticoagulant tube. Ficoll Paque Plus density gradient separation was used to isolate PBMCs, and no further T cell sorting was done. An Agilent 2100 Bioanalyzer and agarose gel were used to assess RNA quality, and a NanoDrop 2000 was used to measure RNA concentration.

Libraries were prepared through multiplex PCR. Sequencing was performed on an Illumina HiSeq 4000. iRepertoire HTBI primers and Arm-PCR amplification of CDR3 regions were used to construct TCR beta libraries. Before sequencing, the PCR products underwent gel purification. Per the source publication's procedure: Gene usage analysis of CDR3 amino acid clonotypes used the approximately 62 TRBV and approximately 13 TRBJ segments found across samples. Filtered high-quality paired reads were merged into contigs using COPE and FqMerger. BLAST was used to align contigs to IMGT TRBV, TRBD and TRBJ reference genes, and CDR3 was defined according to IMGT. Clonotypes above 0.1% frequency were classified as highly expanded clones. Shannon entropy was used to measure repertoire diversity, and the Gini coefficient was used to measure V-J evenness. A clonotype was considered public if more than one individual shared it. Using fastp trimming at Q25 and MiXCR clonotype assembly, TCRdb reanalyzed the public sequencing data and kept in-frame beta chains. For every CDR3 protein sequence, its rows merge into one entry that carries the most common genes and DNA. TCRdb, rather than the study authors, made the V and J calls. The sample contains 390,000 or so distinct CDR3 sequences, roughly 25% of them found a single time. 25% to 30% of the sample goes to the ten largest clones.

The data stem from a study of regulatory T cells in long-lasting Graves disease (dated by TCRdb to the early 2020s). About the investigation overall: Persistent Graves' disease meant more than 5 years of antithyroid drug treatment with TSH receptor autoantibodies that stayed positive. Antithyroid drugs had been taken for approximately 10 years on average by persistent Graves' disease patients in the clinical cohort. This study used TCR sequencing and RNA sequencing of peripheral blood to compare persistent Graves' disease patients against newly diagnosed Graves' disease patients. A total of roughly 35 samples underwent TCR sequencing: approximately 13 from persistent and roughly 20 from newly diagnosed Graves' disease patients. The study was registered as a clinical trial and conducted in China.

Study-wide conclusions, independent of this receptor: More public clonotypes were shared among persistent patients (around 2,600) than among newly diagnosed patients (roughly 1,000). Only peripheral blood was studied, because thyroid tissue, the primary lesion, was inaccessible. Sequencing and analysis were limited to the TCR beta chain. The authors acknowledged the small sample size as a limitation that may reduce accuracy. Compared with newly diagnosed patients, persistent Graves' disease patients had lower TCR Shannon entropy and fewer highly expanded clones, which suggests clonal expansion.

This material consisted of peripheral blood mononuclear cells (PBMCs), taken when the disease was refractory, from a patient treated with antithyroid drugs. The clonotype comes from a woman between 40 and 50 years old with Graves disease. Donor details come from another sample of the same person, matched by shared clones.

CDR3 protein: CSVDQGNTEAFF. The nucleotides are TGCAGCGTTGATCAGGGGAACACTGAAGCTTTCTTT. Recombination connected TRBV29-1 to TRBJ1-1; the D segment could be TRBD1, given 5 matching bases. The V and J ends are trimmed by 3 bases and 1 base, leaving 6 bases between them. The CDR3 runs 12 amino acids, cysteine and phenylalanine included. Left in the record is the CDR3 DNA by itself, 36 bases read in frame from the first base. Reading the germline V gene gives CDR1 SQVTM and CDR2 ANQGSEA.